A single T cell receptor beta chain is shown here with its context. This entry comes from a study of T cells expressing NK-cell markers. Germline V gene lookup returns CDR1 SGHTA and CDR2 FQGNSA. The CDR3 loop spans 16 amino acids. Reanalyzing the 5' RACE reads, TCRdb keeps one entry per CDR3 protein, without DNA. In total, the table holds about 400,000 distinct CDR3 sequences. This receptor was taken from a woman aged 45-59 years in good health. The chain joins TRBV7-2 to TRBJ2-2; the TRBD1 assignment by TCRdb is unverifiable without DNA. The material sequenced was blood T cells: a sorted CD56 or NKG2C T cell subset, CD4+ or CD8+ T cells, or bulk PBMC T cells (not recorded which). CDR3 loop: CASSPTYRVGTGELFF. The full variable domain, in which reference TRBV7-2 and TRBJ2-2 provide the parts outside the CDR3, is GAGVSQSPSNKVTEKGKDVELRCDPISGHTALYWYRQSLGQGLEFLIYFQGNSAPDKSGLPSDRFSAERTGGSVSTLTIQRTQQEDSAVYLCASSPTYRVGTGELFFGEGSRLTVL.